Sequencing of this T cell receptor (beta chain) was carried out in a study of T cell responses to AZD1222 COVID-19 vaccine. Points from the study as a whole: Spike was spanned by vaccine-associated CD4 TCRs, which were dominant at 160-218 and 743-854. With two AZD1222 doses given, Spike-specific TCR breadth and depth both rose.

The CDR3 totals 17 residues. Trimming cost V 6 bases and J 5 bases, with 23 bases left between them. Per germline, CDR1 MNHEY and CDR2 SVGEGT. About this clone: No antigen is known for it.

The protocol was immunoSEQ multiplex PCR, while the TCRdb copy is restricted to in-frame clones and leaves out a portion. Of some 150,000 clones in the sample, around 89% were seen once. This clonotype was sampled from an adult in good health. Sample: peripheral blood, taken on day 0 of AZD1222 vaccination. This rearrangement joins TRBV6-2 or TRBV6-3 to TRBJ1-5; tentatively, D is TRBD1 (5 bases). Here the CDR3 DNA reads TGTGCCAGCAGCTCACCCTCGGGGACCAGGGTCTATCAGCCCCAGCATTTT. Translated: CASSSPSGTRVYQPQHF.